This TCR beta chain was recorded in a study of T cells after yellow fever vaccination. Germline lookup yields CDR1 LGHNA and CDR2 YSLEER. This CDR3 spans 16 amino acids. The J segment lost 4 bases and the V segment lost 2 bases, leaving 3 bases of the junction unmatched. A single record per CDR3 protein comes from TCRdb applying MiXCR to the 5' RACE reads. The profile covers some 350,000 distinct CDR3 sequences, with more than 8.5% appearing a single time and roughly 18% taken by the ten largest. The receptor was isolated from a man between 18 and 35 years old who received the YFV17D yellow fever vaccine. The rearrangement links TRBV4-3 to TRBJ2-1; 12 bases match TRBD2. This specimen consisted of PBMCs, obtained on the day of the first yellow fever vaccination. Here the CDR3 reads CASSQRLAGAYNEQFF. Written as DNA, the CDR3 is TGCGCCAGCAGCCAACGACTAGCGGGGGCTTACAATGAGCAGTTCTTC.